Following are 29 T cell receptor beta chains from one sample sequenced in a study of T cells after yellow fever vaccination. Each CDR3 protein gets one entry after TCRdb re-called the 5' RACE reads with MiXCR. The table has fewer than 350,000 distinct CDR3 sequences, 8.7% seen once. The sample in question was PBMCs, obtained on the day of the first yellow fever vaccination. The source of these receptors is a man between 18 and 29 years old who received the YFV17D yellow fever vaccine.

In this sample, this clonotype turned up many times. The V call is TRBV18, the J call TRBJ2-3; no clear D gene. The CDR3 contains 13 residues. V lost 2 bases to trimming and J lost 4 bases, with 7 bases between them. Germline V CDR1 and CDR2: KGHSH, LQKENI. CDR3 DNA: TGTGCCAGCTCACCAGGAGTGCCAGATACGCAGTATTTT. Translating it yields CASSPGVPDTQYF.

The rearrangement links TRBV20-1 to TRBJ2-1, with 12 nucleotides matching TRBD2. V was pared by 5 bases and J by 7 bases, with 9 bases of the junction left unmatched. The germline gives CDR1 DFQATT, CDR2 SNEGSKA (reference sequence). The CDR3 is made up of 15 amino acids. Here the CDR3 DNA reads TGCAGTGCTCTAGAGCGCACTAGCGGGGGGAATGAGCAGTTCTTC. Its translation is CSALERTSGGNEQFF.

This clonotype was seen at least ten times. V gene TRBV10-3 combines with J gene TRBJ1-2, with a weak D call TRBD1 (5 bases). This CDR3 has 15 amino acids. V was cut by 3 bases and J by 4 bases, with 15 bases left in between. Germline values: CDR1 ENHRY, CDR2 SYGVKD. The CDR3 DNA follows: TGTGCCATCAGTGATGAGGGGCAGGGCCTCTATGGCTACACCTTC. Translation gives CAISDEGQGLYGYTF.

The V call is TRBV20-1, the J call TRBJ1-1, with D possibly matching TRBD1 (6 bases). The CDR3 runs 13 residues. With 1 base removed from V and 3 bases from J, the gap between germline ends came to 9 bases. Germline V gives CDR1 DFQATT, CDR2 SNEGSKA (reference sequence). CDR3 sequence reads: CSARGTVYTEAFF. The DNA for the CDR3 is TGCAGTGCTAGAGGGACAGTCTACACTGAAGCTTTCTTT.

The V and J genes are TRBV7-9 and TRBJ2-7, with a possible D match to TRBD2 (6 bases). This CDR3 region has 14 residues. In germline, CDR1 is SEHNR, CDR2 FQNEAQ (reference sequence). The V and J ends lost 3 bases and 6 bases respectively, with 15 bases between them. For the CDR3, the DNA is TGTGCCAGCAGCTTTGGGGGGTTCACTGGCGAGCAGTACGTC. Translating it yields CASSFGGFTGEQYV.

This clonotype was counted a few times. This sequence joins TRBV3-1 and TRBJ2-7; D not certain. Germline CDR1 is LGHDT and CDR2 is YNNKEL (reference sequence). V shed 7 bases and J shed 4 bases, with 20 bases lying between them. The CDR3 has 15 residues. CDR3 protein: CASNRKPGLYYEQYV. CDR3 nucleotides: TGTGCCAGCAACCGCAAACCGGGTCTTTATTACGAGCAGTACGTC.

This clonotype has more than one count but fewer than ten. The V and J genes are TRBV6-1 and TRBJ2-5; 13 nucleotides match TRBD2. With 5 bases clipped from V and 7 bases from J, the junction kept 13 bases outside the gene matches. The CDR3 length is 17 residues. CDR1 is MNHNS and CDR2 is SASEGT in the germline V gene. The CDR3 DNA follows: TGTGCCAGCAGTACACCCTCCGGGACTAGCGGGGTGTGGACCCAGTACTTC. Protein product: CASSTPSGTSGVWTQYF.

A note on this clonotype: The junction differs from germline at one of its ends, possibly a read error. The gene calls are TRBV24-1 and TRBJ2-2; D gene unclear. This CDR3 comprises 15 residues. Germline assignment: CDR1 KGHDR and CDR2 SFDVKD. The CDR3 nucleotides read TGTGCCACCCGTGATTTTGAGGTCAACACCGGGGAGCTGTTTTTT. Protein product: CATRDFEVNTGELFF.

The CDR3 bases are TGCGCCAGCAGCCAAGATTATGCAGGGCAGCAGCCCCAGCATTTT. It codes for CASSQDYAGQQPQHF. V and J are TRBV4-3 and TRBJ1-5; D might be TRBD1 (5 bases). The CDR3 is 15 amino acids. Per the germline V gene, CDR1 is LGHNA and CDR2 is YSLEER. The V gene lost 0 bases and the J gene lost 7 bases, with 13 bases spanning the gap.

V and J are TRBV7-9 and TRBJ1-4; D is unresolved. Germline CDR1 and CDR2: SEHNR and FQNEAQ (reference sequence). CDR3 size: 13 residues. The germline V and J ends were trimmed by 5 bases and 6 bases, with 10 bases remaining between them. CDR3 in DNA: TGTGCCAGCAGCGGACCGGGCGATGAAAAACTGTTTTTT. This translates into CASSGPGDEKLFF.

The rearrangement joins TRBV20-1 to TRBJ2-2, with 8 bases matching TRBD1. The CDR3 runs to 15 residues. V lost 5 bases, J lost 4 bases, and 9 bases stayed unmatched. Germline lookup yields CDR1 DFQATT and CDR2 SNEGSKA (reference sequence). The DNA of the CDR3 is TGCAGTGCTTATCGACCGGGACAGGCCACCGGGGAGCTGTTTTTT. This translates into CSAYRPGQATGELFF.

The chain combines TRBV7-2 with TRBJ1-5; D call uncertain. CDR1 is SGHTA and CDR2 is FQGNSA in the germline V gene. V shed 2 bases and J shed 9 bases, with 8 bases lying between them. The CDR3 contains 12 residues. CDR3 amino acids: CASSLSGRPQHF. CDR3 sequence (DNA): TGTGCCAGCAGCTTAAGCGGTAGGCCCCAGCATTTT.

The rearrangement joins TRBV3-1 to TRBJ2-5; D unclear. Germline CDR1 reads LGHDT; CDR2 reads YNNKEL (reference sequence). Deletions cut 4 bases from V and 2 bases from J, with 8 bases between. This CDR3 region has 13 residues. The DNA of the CDR3 is TGTGCCAGCAGCCCTAGTAGGCAAGAGACCCAGTACTTC. This encodes CASSPSRQETQYF.

The genes are TRBV2 and TRBJ2-2, with D maybe TRBD2 (5 bases). Germline CDR1 reads SNHLY; CDR2 reads FYNNEI. Between the trimmed V and J ends, which lost 7 bases and 1 base, there was a span of 13 bases. The CDR3 length is 15 residues. In nucleotides, the CDR3 is TGTGCCAGCACCTCTAGGAGCGGGAACACCGGGGAGCTGTTTTTT. Translation: CASTSRSGNTGELFF. The whole variable domain, remainder taken from reference TRBV2 and TRBJ2-2, is EPEVTQTPSHQVTQMGQEVILRCVPISNHLYFYWYRQILGQKVEFLVSFYNNEISEKSEIFDDQFSVERPDGSNFTLKIRSTKLEDSAMYFCASTSRSGNTGELFFGEGSRLTVL.

This clonotype was seen a few times. V and J are TRBV12-3 or TRBV12-4 and TRBJ1-6, with D possibly matching TRBD1 (6 bases). This CDR3 has 15 residues. Trimming pared 2 bases from V and 8 bases from J, leaving 13 bases between. CDR3 amino acids: CASSLSRGSHSPLHF. The CDR3 DNA reads as TGTGCCAGCAGTTTATCCAGGGGAAGTCATTCACCCCTCCACTTT.

This clonotype has at least ten counts. The rearrangement uses TRBV5-1 and TRBJ1-1; D unclear. This CDR3 has 13 amino acids. The germline V and J ends were trimmed by 2 bases and 4 bases, with 9 bases remaining between them. Germline CDR1 and CDR2: SGHRS and YFSETQ. CDR3 sequence: CASSFEAGTEAFF. The DNA for the CDR3 is TGCGCCAGCAGCTTTGAGGCAGGCACTGAAGCTTTCTTT.

This chain links TRBV25-1 with TRBJ1-1, with 11 bases fitting TRBD1. CDR1 MGHDK and CDR2 SYGVNS come from the germline V gene. The length of the CDR3 is 17 residues. V shed 3 bases and J 5 bases; nucleotides not matched to a gene: 11. The CDR3 nucleotides are TGTGCCAGCAGTGATCGGACAGGGGGCGGATTAAGGACTGAAGCTTTCTTT. This translates into CASSDRTGGGLRTEAFF.

This clonotype has only a few counts. This chain uses TRBV12-3 or TRBV12-4 with TRBJ1-6, with a weak D call TRBD1 (6 bases). CDR3 size: 14 residues. V shed 8 bases and J shed 10 bases, with 18 bases lying between them. The CDR3 DNA is TGTGCCAGCCGAGGGGCGGGGGCACCATCACCCCTCCACTTT. Its protein is CASRGAGAPSPLHF.

This clonotype was counted at least ten times. The CDR3 region has the DNA TGCAGTGCTAGAGTCATAGAACAAATCACAGATACGCAGTATTTT. This encodes CSARVIEQITDTQYF. V gene TRBV20-1 combines with J gene TRBJ2-3, with no clear D. Looked up from germline, CDR1 is DFQATT and CDR2 is SNEGSKA (reference sequence). The V end lost 1 base, the J end lost 2 bases, and 13 bases lay between the germline ends. The CDR3 is made up of 15 amino acids.

V is TRBV30 and J is TRBJ2-1, with 8 bases aligning to TRBD1. J lost 9 bases, V lost 4 bases, and 11 bases had no gene match. This CDR3 spans 14 amino acids. In germline, CDR1 is GTSNPN, CDR2 SVGIG (reference sequence). CDR3 DNA: TGTGCCTGGAATTGGGCAGGGGGCCAACTTGAGCAGTTCTTC. This encodes CAWNWAGGQLEQFF.

The CDR3 spells CASSLGGGGFSNGYTF. The CDR3 coding sequence is TGTGCCAGCAGTTTAGGAGGGGGCGGGTTCTCGAATGGCTACACCTTC. This chain uses TRBV27 with TRBJ1-2, with TRBD1 matching over 7 bases. This CDR3 comprises 16 residues. CDR1 is MNHEY and CDR2 is SMNVEV in the germline V gene (reference sequence). V shed 2 bases and J 6 bases; nucleotides not matched to a gene: 12.

This clonotype was seen more than once but under ten times. The rearrangement joins TRBV13 to TRBJ1-2, with TRBD1 matching over 7 bases. The V and J ends lost 5 bases and 2 bases, in that order; junction bases with no gene match: 5. Germline-derived CDR1 and CDR2 are PRHDT and FYEKMQ (reference sequence). The CDR3 totals 14 residues. The CDR3 DNA follows: TGTGCCAGCAGCAGGGGGCCTGGGAACTATGGCTACACCTTC. As protein: CASSRGPGNYGYTF. Drawing the rest from reference TRBV13 and TRBJ1-2, the complete variable domain is AAGVIQSPRHLIKEKRETATLKCYPIPRHDTVYWYQQGPGQDPQFLISFYEKMQSDKGSIPDRFSAQQFSDYHSELNMSSLELGDSALYFCASSRGPGNYGYTFGSGTRLTVV.

This clonotype has more than one count but fewer than ten. The chain links TRBV15 to TRBJ2-5; D call uncertain. This CDR3 has 15 amino acids. Germline assignment: CDR1 LNHNV and CDR2 YYDKDF (reference sequence). V was shortened by 6 bases and J by 0 bases, with 14 bases between the two germline ends. CDR3 bases: TGTGCCACCAGGGCTCCCTGGGGAAACCAAGAGACCCAGTACTTC. Encoded protein: CATRAPWGNQETQYF.

The chain uses TRBV11-3 and TRBJ1-1; no clear D. Germline assignment: CDR1 SGHNT and CDR2 YENEEA. Trimming pared 3 bases from V and 4 bases from J, leaving 18 bases between. This CDR3 is built from 16 residues. In nucleotides, the CDR3 is TGTGCCAGCAGCTTCCCAACCGTGTTGGGTTTCACTGAAGCTTTCTTT. Its protein product is CASSFPTVLGFTEAFF.

To note about this clonotype: The germline gene is not matched at one end of the junction; a read error may be the cause. The J gene is TRBJ2-1, the V gene TRBV7-9; unclear D gene. CDR1 and CDR2 from the germline V gene are SEHNR and FQNEAQ (reference sequence). This CDR3 comprises 9 residues. Here the CDR3 reads CASSPPHDF. DNA for the CDR3: TGTGCCAGCAGCCCCCCCCATGATTTC. Full variable domain (missing parts from reference TRBV7-9 and TRBJ2-1): DTGVSQNPRHKITKRGQNVTFRCDPISEHNRLYWYRQTLGQGPEFLTYFQNEAQLEKSRLLSDRFSAERPKGSFSTLEIQRTEQGDSAMYLCASSPPHDFGPGTRLTVL.

This clonotype was detected many times. The chain is built from TRBV20-1 and TRBJ2-1; D is unclear. Looked up from germline, CDR1 is DFQATT and CDR2 is SNEGSKA (reference sequence). This CDR3 contains 13 residues. The V gene lost 0 bases and the J gene lost 7 bases, with 10 bases spanning the gap. The CDR3 loop reads CSARDGPENEQFF. The CDR3 DNA reads as TGCAGTGCTAGAGACGGCCCGGAGAATGAGCAGTTCTTC.

The chain is built from TRBV6-5 and TRBJ2-1; D is unresolved. Germline loops: CDR1 MNHEY, CDR2 SVGAGI. V was trimmed by 4 bases and J by 0 bases, leaving 10 bases between them. This CDR3 is built from 15 residues. The CDR3: CASSFVQSSYNEQFF. In nucleotides, the CDR3 is TGTGCCAGCAGTTTTGTCCAGAGCTCCTACAATGAGCAGTTCTTC.

The chain has TRBV6-1 and TRBJ2-5, with TRBD2 matching over 9 bases. Germline trimming cut 5 bases from V and 5 bases from J; bases unmatched to any gene: 6. CDR1 and CDR2 (germline): MNHNS, SASEGT. CDR3 length: 14 amino acids. The CDR3 DNA sequence: TGTGCCAGCAGTCCGCGGGGGGGCGTCGAGACCCAGTACTTC. This encodes CASSPRGGVETQYF.

This clonotype appeared a few times. V usage is TRBV20-1 and J usage is TRBJ2-5; tentatively, D is TRBD2 (6 bases). Germline loops: CDR1 DFQATT, CDR2 SNEGSKA (reference sequence). The CDR3 consists of 14 residues. V dropped 1 base and J dropped 5 bases, with 14 bases sitting between them. CDR3 residues: CSARVPSGGETQYF. As DNA, the CDR3 is TGCAGTGCTAGAGTCCCCTCCGGAGGGGAGACCCAGTACTTC.